Reported below is one T cell receptor (beta chain). The V segment lost 2 bases and the J segment 7 bases; nucleotides outside the gene matches: 9. Germline V lookup: CDR1 ENHRY, CDR2 SYGVKD. The CDR3 loop spans 16 amino acids. The data derive from a study of blood T cell repertoires in COVID-19. Study overall: Samples representing acute and convalescent COVID-19 were sourced from the United States, Italy and Spain.

The assay was immunoSEQ multiplex PCR, and TCRdb's table has in-frame clones only and misses some. In the table there are 30,000 to 40,000 clones, approximately 93% of which are singletons. This chain connects TRBV10-3 to TRBJ2-1; TRBD2 matches at 9 bases. Sequencing was performed on peripheral blood. This sequence originates from a male donor with active COVID-19. The CDR3 nucleotides are TGTGCCATCAGTGAGAGTTGGGCGGGGGGGCAAAATGAGCAGTTCTTC. It codes for CAISESWAGGQNEQFF.